Below are 16 T cell receptor beta chains sequenced from a single sample in a study of blood T cell repertoires in COVID-19. The data were produced by immunoSEQ multiplex PCR, yet TCRdb's version contains in-frame clones alone and is incomplete. The sample contains about 90,000 clones, around 85% of which appear only once. Input material: peripheral blood. Receptors originate from a man aged 45 to 65 with acute or convalescent COVID-19.

This chain connects TRBV20-1 to TRBJ2-2; possibly TRBD2 for D (6 bases). CDR1 DFQATT and CDR2 SNEGSKA come from the germline V gene (reference sequence). V lost 3 bases to trimming and J lost 5 bases, with 10 bases between them. The CDR3 covers 13 residues. CDR3 bases: TGCAGTGCTAGTCGGAGGGAAACCGGGGAGCTGTTTTTT. Encoded protein: CSASRRETGELFF.

V is TRBV29-1 and J is TRBJ1-1; 7 bases are shared with TRBD1. The V gene's germline CDR1 is SQVTM and CDR2 ANQGSEA. V was clipped by 2 bases and J by 6 bases; unmatched bases: 3. The CDR3 has 12 residues. CDR3 region: CSVEQTGPEAFF. For the CDR3, the DNA is TGCAGCGTTGAACAGACAGGGCCTGAAGCTTTCTTT.

This sequence joins TRBV2 and TRBJ2-7; TRBD2 matches at 11 bases. V trimming: 4 bases; J trimming: 6 bases; junction bases outside the gene matches: 11. Germline V gene lookup returns CDR1 SNHLY and CDR2 FYNNEI. The CDR3 is 16 amino acids. In nucleotides, the CDR3 is TGTGCCAGCAGTGGTCTAGCGGGAGGAGGAAGCGTCGAGCAGTACTTC. Protein sequence: CASSGLAGGGSVEQYF.

The chain combines TRBV27 with TRBJ1-3, with no clear D. CDR3 length: 15 residues. Trimming shortened V by 2 bases and J by 4 bases, and 12 bases separated the two germline ends. Germline V gene data show CDR1 as MNHEY and CDR2 as SMNVEV (reference sequence). The CDR3 coding sequence is TGTGCCAGCAGTTTAACACCTGGAGGGGGAAACACCATATATTTT. It yields the protein CASSLTPGGGNTIYF.

V and J are TRBV29-1 and TRBJ2-5; possible D gene TRBD2, 6 bases. CDR3 length equals 14 residues. The V gene lost 0 bases and the J gene lost 3 bases, with 11 bases spanning the gap. Germline V gives CDR1 SQVTM, CDR2 ANQGSEA. The CDR3 region has the DNA TGCAGCGTTGAAGATGGTGGAGGGGAAGAGACCCAGTACTTC. This codes for CSVEDGGGEETQYF.

The DNA of the CDR3 is TGCGCCAGCAGCCAGAGGGTTACTAGCGGGAGTAGTAGGAAGACCCAGTACTTC. Its protein is CASSQRVTSGSSRKTQYF. This chain joins TRBV4-1 and TRBJ2-5; 11 bases map to TRBD2. This CDR3 has 18 amino acids. With 3 bases clipped from V and 6 bases from J, the junction kept 15 bases outside the gene matches. CDR1 MGHRA and CDR2 YSYEKL come from the germline V gene.

V and J are TRBV7-2 and TRBJ1-3, with 8 bases that match TRBD1. The CDR3 is 15 amino acids. V shed 5 bases, J shed 4 bases, and the junction held 7 bases outside the gene matches. The V gene's germline CDR1 is SGHTA and CDR2 FQGNSA. CDR3 coding DNA: TGTGCCAGCAGCCCACGGACAGGGCCGGGAAACACCATATATTTT. It codes for CASSPRTGPGNTIYF.

The genes are TRBV27 and TRBJ1-5, with a weak D call TRBD1 (6 bases). CDR1 and CDR2 from the germline V gene are MNHEY and SMNVEV (reference sequence). Trimming took off 5 bases at V and 6 bases at J, with 14 bases between the two ends. The CDR3 is 14 residues long. CDR3 loop: CASSVAGVSQPQHF. CDR3 coding DNA: TGTGCCAGCAGTGTGGCAGGGGTGAGTCAGCCCCAGCATTTT.

The rearrangement uses TRBV14 and TRBJ1-2; 9 bases are a match to TRBD1. The V gene's germline CDR1 is SGHDN and CDR2 FVKESK. The CDR3 spans 17 residues. V gave up 1 base and J gave up 10 bases; unmatched junction bases: 16. This CDR3 reads CASSQGSWGQGVSAYTF. The CDR3 coding sequence is TGTGCCAGCAGCCAAGGGAGCTGGGGACAGGGTGTATCGGCCTACACCTTC.

The chain uses TRBV4-1 and TRBJ1-1; tentatively, D is TRBD1 (5 bases). The CDR3 loop spans 15 amino acids. Trimming stripped 1 base from V and 1 base from J, with 10 bases between. Germline lookup yields CDR1 MGHRA and CDR2 YSYEKL. The CDR3 spells CASSQGRGGNTEAFF. CDR3 DNA sequence: TGCGCCAGCAGCCAAGGACGGGGGGGGAACACTGAAGCTTTCTTT.

This chain uses TRBV19 with TRBJ1-3; the match to TRBD1 covers 7 bases. Germline-derived CDR1 and CDR2 are LNHDA and SQIVND (reference sequence). This CDR3 spans 17 amino acids. V lost 5 bases, J lost 2 bases, and 12 bases stayed unmatched. CDR3 amino acids: CASSLRQGSTTGNTIYF. CDR3 nucleotide sequence: TGTGCCAGTAGTCTCCGACAGGGCTCTACGACTGGAAACACCATATATTTT.

The genes are TRBV19 and TRBJ2-1, with TRBD2 identical over 10 bases. CDR3 size: 13 residues. V was clipped by 7 bases and J by 15 bases; unmatched bases: 12. Germline assignment: CDR1 LNHDA and CDR2 SQIVND (reference sequence). In nucleotides, the CDR3 is TGTGCCAGTAATTGTACTAGCGGGAAGGTGTGGTTCTTC. Protein product: CASNCTSGKVWFF. The entire variable domain, with the rest obtained from reference TRBV19 and TRBJ2-1, is as follows: DGGITQSPKYLFRKEGQNVTLSCEQNLNHDAMYWYRQDPGQGLRLIYYSQIVNDFQKGDIAEGYSVSREKKESFPLTVTSAQKNPTAFYLCASNCTSGKVWFFGPGTRLTVL.

CDR3 coding DNA: TGTGCCTGGAGTGTTCAGACTAGCATTAGATACGAGCAGTACTTC. This sequence encodes CAWSVQTSIRYEQYF. The chain links TRBV30 to TRBJ2-7; 7 bases are a match to TRBD2. The J segment lost 4 bases and the V segment lost 0 bases, leaving 9 bases of the junction unmatched. CDR1 and CDR2 from the germline V gene are GTSNPN and SVGIG (reference sequence). The CDR3 loop spans 15 amino acids.

The V gene is TRBV19, the J gene TRBJ2-3, with TRBD1 matching over 8 bases. Germline V gene sequence: CDR1 LNHDA, CDR2 SQIVND (reference sequence). Losses at the gene ends were 6 bases for V and 2 bases for J; bases not matched to a gene: 7. This CDR3 has 15 residues. Here the CDR3 DNA reads TGTGCCAGTAGAACCCAGGGGGCTGTCACAGATACGCAGTATTTT. Translated: CASRTQGAVTDTQYF. The full variable domain, completed using reference TRBV19 and TRBJ2-3, is DGGITQSPKYLFRKEGQNVTLSCEQNLNHDAMYWYRQDPGQGLRLIYYSQIVNDFQKGDIAEGYSVSREKKESFPLTVTSAQKNPTAFYLCASRTQGAVTDTQYFGPGTRLTVL.

This rearrangement joins TRBV6-4 to TRBJ2-1; 11 nucleotides line up with TRBD2. Trimming removed 5 bases from V and 10 bases from J; junction bases left unmatched: 10. Germline CDR1 is MRHNA and CDR2 is SNTAGT. The CDR3 spans 15 residues. CDR3 coding DNA: TGTGCCAGCAGTCGACTAGCGGGGAGTGGGGCCGAGCAGTTCTTC. It codes for CASSRLAGSGAEQFF.

V usage is TRBV30 and J usage is TRBJ1-5; D may be TRBD1 (5 bases). Trimming shortened V by 1 base and J by 4 bases, and 14 bases separated the two germline ends. The CDR3 has 15 residues. CDR1 and CDR2 from the germline V gene are GTSNPN and SVGIG (reference sequence). The CDR3: CAWSAQGGGNQPQHF. DNA of the CDR3: TGTGCCTGGAGTGCCCAGGGTGGGGGGAATCAGCCCCAGCATTTT.